The rows below give T cell receptor beta chains drawn from one sample of a study of CD8+CD57+ T cells in acquired aplastic anemia. MiXCR was run by TCRdb on the reads, yielding one entry per CDR3 protein. This sample has some 150,000 distinct CDR3 sequences, with 70% to 75% found just once. The sequenced sample consisted of sorted CD4+, CD8+, or CD8+CD57+ T cells (not recorded which) from PBMCs. The receptors were gathered from a human donor with aplastic anemia. Each CDR3 is given with its conserved first and last residue. Fields, in order: J gene, clone size, V gene, CDR3 length, D gene, CDR3 protein, CDR3 DNA. D genes are given only for firm matches. Not every row has a clone size; where given, it reads once, few, many or a size class.

j_gene: TRBJ2-3; abundance: -; v_gene: TRBV7-6; len: 16; d_gene: -; CDR3aa: CASSPRGHQKTDTQYF; CDR3nt: TGTGCCAGCAGCCCCCGGGGCCACCAAAAGACAGATACGCAGTATTTT
j_gene: TRBJ2-1; abundance: few; v_gene: TRBV25-1; len: 16; d_gene: -; CDR3aa: CASSAMGGGWDNEQFF; CDR3nt: TGTGCCAGCAGCGCCATGGGGGGGGGCTGGGACAATGAGCAGTTCTTC
j_gene: TRBJ2-1; abundance: -; v_gene: TRBV5-1; len: 15; d_gene: TRBD2; CDR3aa: CASSLVSGTSYEQFF; CDR3nt: TGCGCCAGCAGCTTGGTTAGCGGGACATCATATGAGCAGTTCTTC
j_gene: TRBJ2-7; abundance: -; v_gene: TRBV25-1; len: 14; d_gene: TRBD2; CDR3aa: CASRRGVGVYEQYF; CDR3nt: TGTGCCAGCAGACGGGGGGTAGGAGTCTACGAGCAGTACTTC
j_gene: TRBJ2-7; abundance: -; v_gene: TRBV13; len: 15; d_gene: TRBD2; CDR3aa: CASSLGAGGPGEQYF; CDR3nt: TGTGCCAGCAGTCTAGGAGCGGGGGGGCCGGGCGAGCAGTACTTC
j_gene: TRBJ2-7; abundance: -; v_gene: TRBV2; len: 14; d_gene: -; CDR3aa: CASSYQGNSYEQYF; CDR3nt: TGTGCCAGCAGTTATCAAGGCAACTCCTACGAGCAGTACTTC
j_gene: TRBJ1-3; abundance: -; v_gene: TRBV20-1; len: 14; d_gene: -; CDR3aa: CSASAAVSGNTIYF; CDR3nt: TGCAGCGCTTCCGCGGCAGTCTCTGGAAACACCATATATTTT
j_gene: TRBJ2-7; abundance: -; v_gene: TRBV7-2; len: 16; d_gene: TRBD2; CDR3aa: CASSPPGLAISYEQYF; CDR3nt: TGTGCCAGCAGCCCACCGGGACTAGCGATCTCCTACGAGCAGTACTTC
j_gene: TRBJ2-3; abundance: -; v_gene: TRBV15; len: 20; d_gene: TRBD2; CDR3aa: CATSITVRPSGVVGTDTQYF; CDR3nt: TGTGCCACCAGCATCACCGTCCGGCCTAGCGGGGTTGTTGGCACAGATACGCAGTATTTT
j_gene: TRBJ2-5; abundance: -; v_gene: TRBV7-8; len: 16; d_gene: TRBD2; CDR3aa: CASSLEGLAGQETQYF; CDR3nt: TGTGCCAGCAGCTTAGAGGGACTAGCGGGTCAAGAGACCCAGTACTTC
j_gene: TRBJ2-7; abundance: many; v_gene: TRBV6-5; len: 14; d_gene: -; CDR3aa: CASSMGLARDEQYF; CDR3nt: TGTGCCAGCAGTATGGGTCTAGCTAGGGACGAGCAGTACTTC
j_gene: TRBJ1-2; abundance: -; v_gene: TRBV6-5; len: 16; d_gene: TRBD1; CDR3aa: CASSRAYRDRGSGYTF; CDR3nt: TGTGCCAGCAGTAGAGCTTACCGGGACAGGGGATCTGGCTACACCTTC
j_gene: TRBJ2-2; abundance: few; v_gene: TRBV29-1; len: 12; d_gene: -; CDR3aa: CSVELASGELFF; CDR3nt: TGCAGCGTTGAACTAGCTTCCGGGGAGCTGTTTTTT
j_gene: TRBJ2-3; abundance: -; v_gene: TRBV10-2; len: 14; d_gene: -; CDR3aa: CASTRTGGTDTQYF; CDR3nt: TGCGCCAGCACCCGGACGGGCGGCACAGATACGCAGTATTTT
j_gene: TRBJ2-7; abundance: -; v_gene: TRBV20-1; len: 11; d_gene: -; CDR3aa: CSAPRGYEQYF; CDR3nt: TGCAGTGCCCCCCGGGGGTACGAGCAGTACTTC
j_gene: TRBJ1-1; abundance: -; v_gene: TRBV7-2; len: 14; d_gene: -; CDR3aa: CASSLVARYTEAFF; CDR3nt: TGTGCCAGCAGCTTAGTGGCCAGGTACACTGAAGCTTTCTTT
j_gene: TRBJ1-6; abundance: few; v_gene: TRBV2; len: 13; d_gene: -; CDR3aa: CASSRPYNSPLHF; CDR3nt: TGTGCCAGCAGTCGGCCATATAATTCACCCCTCCACTTT
j_gene: TRBJ2-6; abundance: few; v_gene: TRBV6-5; len: 17; d_gene: -; CDR3aa: CASSYLDGNSGANVLTF; CDR3nt: TGTGCCAGCAGTTACTTGGATGGGAATTCTGGGGCCAACGTCCTGACTTTC
j_gene: TRBJ1-4; abundance: -; v_gene: TRBV9; len: 15; d_gene: -; CDR3aa: CASLRTDATNEKLFF; CDR3nt: TGTGCCTCCTTAAGGACGGACGCAACTAATGAAAAACTGTTTTTT
j_gene: TRBJ1-5; abundance: -; v_gene: TRBV7-8; len: 17; d_gene: TRBD1; CDR3aa: CASSLRPQGQFNQPQHF; CDR3nt: TGTGCCAGCAGCTTACGGCCGCAGGGACAGTTCAATCAGCCCCAGCATTTT
j_gene: TRBJ1-1; abundance: -; v_gene: TRBV7-9; len: 14; d_gene: -; CDR3aa: CASSLVQGLPEAFF; CDR3nt: TGTGCCAGCAGCTTAGTACAGGGATTACCTGAAGCTTTCTTT
j_gene: TRBJ2-7; abundance: -; v_gene: TRBV13; len: 15; d_gene: -; CDR3aa: CASSLRDASLYEQYF; CDR3nt: TGTGCCAGCAGCCTCCGAGACGCCAGCCTCTACGAGCAGTACTTC
j_gene: TRBJ2-7; abundance: -; v_gene: TRBV28; len: 14; d_gene: -; CDR3aa: CASSPRVPQYEQYF; CDR3nt: TGTGCCAGCAGTCCGCGGGTCCCACAATACGAGCAGTACTTC